One and the same sample provided the 21 T cell receptor beta chains below, sequenced in a study of vaccination and CD4 T cells after COVID-19. Sequencing of DNA taken from cultured CD4+ T cells relied on the Oncomine TCR Beta short-read assay. TCRdb called the PCR reads again in MiXCR, with one record for every CDR3 protein. The sample carries tens of thousands of distinct CDR3 sequences, 67% recorded once. Treatment: roughly 11-day PBMC culture with coronavirus spike peptide pools or control peptides (ViraFEST assay). These TCRs are of unknown antigen specificity. Sequenced here: CD4+ T cells from blood, cultured in vitro, sampled after SARS-CoV-2 vaccination. Source of these receptors: a human donor who received a COVID-19 vaccine.

The chain uses TRBV7-2 and TRBJ1-6; D ambiguous. V lost 5 bases and J 6 bases, leaving 5 bases between the germline ends. Per the germline V gene, CDR1 is SGHTA and CDR2 is FQGNSA. The CDR3 spans 12 residues. The CDR3 loop reads CASSGLNSPLHF. CDR3 bases: TGTGCCAGCAGCGGACTTAATTCACCCCTCCACTTT. Variable domain in full (rest from reference TRBV7-2 and TRBJ1-6): GAGVSQSPSNKVTEKGKDVELRCDPISGHTALYWYRQSLGQGLEFLIYFQGNSAPDKSGLPSDRFSAERTGGSVSTLTIQRTQQEDSAVYLCASSGLNSPLHFGNGTRLTVT.

This clonotype has a handful of counts. The chain links TRBV20-1 to TRBJ2-3; no definite D call. V dropped 3 bases and J dropped 2 bases, with 3 bases sitting between them. The CDR3 runs to 11 residues. Germline V gives CDR1 DFQATT, CDR2 SNEGSKA (reference sequence). The chain's CDR3 is CSARTTDTQYF. As DNA, the CDR3 is TGCAGTGCTAGGACCACAGATACGCAGTATTTT.

The CDR3 DNA reads TGTGCCAGCAGCTTAGTGAGGGCGACCCAGCAGTATTTT. Residues: CASSLVRATQQYF. V is TRBV7-8 and J is TRBJ2-3; maybe TRBD2 (5 bases). The V gene lost 1 base and the J gene lost 11 bases, with 13 bases spanning the gap. CDR1 SGHVS and CDR2 FQNEAQ come from the germline V gene. The length of the CDR3 is 13 residues. Filled out from reference TRBV7-8 and TRBJ2-3, the complete variable domain reads GAGVSQSPRYKVAKRGQDVALRCDPISGHVSLFWYQQALGQGPEFLTYFQNEAQLDKSGLPSDRFFAERPEGSVSTLKIQRTQQEDSAVYLCASSLVRATQQYFGPGTRLTVL.

This chain connects TRBV12-3 or TRBV12-4 to TRBJ1-2; TRBD1 matches at 8 bases. V shed 6 bases, J shed 8 bases, and the junction held 11 bases outside the gene matches. This CDR3 contains 14 residues. The CDR3 loop is CASSYTLTGEGYTF. In nucleotides, the CDR3 is TGTGCCAGCAGCTACACCCTGACAGGGGAGGGCTACACCTTC.

The chain combines TRBV7-8 with TRBJ2-3, with D possibly TRBD2 on 5 matching bases. Germline values: CDR1 SGHVS, CDR2 FQNEAQ. There are 14 residues in the CDR3. Between the trimmed V and J ends, which lost 0 bases and 6 bases, there was a span of 10 bases. The CDR3 region is CASSLAWTGDTQYF. In DNA form, the CDR3 reads TGTGCCAGCAGCTTAGCCTGGACTGGGGATACGCAGTATTTT.

This sequence joins TRBV7-8 and TRBJ2-2; D perhaps matches TRBD2 (7 bases). Trimming removed 3 bases from V and 3 bases from J, with 14 bases in between. The germline CDR1 and CDR2 sequences are SGHVS and FQNEAQ. This CDR3 is 16 amino acids long. The CDR3 DNA reads TGTGCCAGCAGCTTGGGGGGGCCAATGTACACCGGGGAGCTGTTTTTT. This encodes CASSLGGPMYTGELFF. Complete variable domain (other parts from reference TRBV7-8 and TRBJ2-2): GAGVSQSPRYKVAKRGQDVALRCDPISGHVSLFWYQQALGQGPEFLTYFQNEAQLDKSGLPSDRFFAERPEGSVSTLKIQRTQQEDSAVYLCASSLGGPMYTGELFFGEGSRLTVL.

The V gene is TRBV15, the J gene TRBJ2-5; 9 nucleotides agree with TRBD1. CDR1 and CDR2 from the germline V gene are LNHNV and YYDKDF (reference sequence). This CDR3 region has 16 residues. Trimming at V came to 5 bases and at J to 5 bases, leaving 12 bases not matched to a gene. The CDR3 sequence is CATSGGLTGGEETQYF. The CDR3 DNA reads as TGTGCCACCAGCGGGGGTTTGACAGGGGGGGAGGAGACCCAGTACTTC.

This clonotype was picked up a small number of times. The chain links TRBV7-9 to TRBJ2-3, with 7 bases matching TRBD2. The CDR3 is made up of 12 amino acids. Germline CDR1 and CDR2: SEHNR and FQNEAQ (reference sequence). V dropped 5 bases and J dropped 10; count of bases not matched to a gene: 6. The CDR3 sequence is CASSAGLRAQYF. DNA for the CDR3: TGTGCCAGCAGCGCGGGACTACGGGCGCAGTATTTT.

The chain combines TRBV30 with TRBJ1-3; a weak D match, TRBD1 (5 bases). The CDR3 is 13 residues long. Germline CDR1 GTSNPN, CDR2 SVGIG (reference sequence). Trimming left V 5 bases short and J 8 bases short, with 16 bases between. The CDR3 DNA is TGTGCCTGGGGTACGGGCACGGGGGACACCATATATTTT. Translating it yields CAWGTGTGDTIYF.

The V call is TRBV7-9, the J call TRBJ1-1; D call uncertain. The germline V gene encodes CDR1 SEHNR and CDR2 FQNEAQ (reference sequence). With 7 bases removed from V and 4 bases from J, the gap between germline ends came to 13 bases. This CDR3 is 13 amino acids long. The CDR3 DNA sequence: TGTGCCAGCACTCGCCGGGGAGGCACTGAAGCTTTCTTT. Encoded protein: CASTRRGGTEAFF.

The gene calls are TRBV7-7 and TRBJ1-1, with TRBD1 as a possible D gene (5 bases). The CDR3 has 15 amino acids. The germline CDR1 and CDR2 sequences are SSHAT and FNYEAQ (reference sequence). Trimming took off 5 bases at V and 11 bases at J, with 24 bases between the two ends. The CDR3 DNA sequence: TGTGCCAGCAGCCGTTATAGGATATGTGGGGGTCTGGCTTTCTTT. Residues: CASSRYRICGGLAFF. Combining the CDR3 with reference TRBV7-7 and TRBJ1-1 gives the whole variable domain GAGVSQSPRYKVTKRGQDVTLRCDPISSHATLYWYQQALGQGPEFLTYFNYEAQPDKSGLPSDRFSAERPEGSISTLTIQRTEQRDSAMYRCASSRYRICGGLAFFGQGTRLTVV.

The table lists this clonotype with a few counts. This rearrangement joins TRBV7-8 to TRBJ1-1; 7 bases fit TRBD1. V gave up 5 bases and J gave up 1 base; unmatched junction bases: 4. This CDR3 region has 14 residues. Germline V gene sequence: CDR1 SGHVS, CDR2 FQNEAQ. CDR3 in amino acids: CASSTYRGNTEAFF. The CDR3 coding sequence is TGTGCCAGCAGCACTTACAGGGGGAACACTGAAGCTTTCTTT.

This rearrangement joins TRBV10-3 to TRBJ2-2, with no clear D. The CDR3 covers 13 residues. The germline V gene encodes CDR1 ENHRY and CDR2 SYGVKD. Between the trimmed V and J ends, which lost 10 bases and 5 bases, there was a span of 14 bases. CDR3 in amino acids: CASWAPRTGELFF. CDR3 sequence (DNA): TGTGCCAGTTGGGCCCCCCGGACCGGGGAGCTGTTTTTT.

This clonotype was seen just once. V gene TRBV21-1 combines with J gene TRBJ2-7; the table calls TRBD1, which could not be checked here. TRBV21-1 is a known pseudogene. CDR3 length: 15 residues. The CDR3 DNA is TGTGCCAGCAGCAAGCAGGGGCCCACATCCTACGAGCAGTACTTC. It encodes CASSKQGPTSYEQYF.

The CDR3 loop is CASGYRRTGGNQPQHF. CDR3 bases: TGTGCTAGTGGTTACCGACGGACAGGGGGCAATCAGCCCCAGCATTTT. V and J are TRBV12-5 and TRBJ1-5; 9 positions agree with TRBD1. CDR1 and CDR2 from the germline V gene are LGHNT and FRNRAP. There are 16 residues in the CDR3. V lost 4 bases, J lost 2 bases, and 6 bases stayed unmatched.

The rearrangement links TRBV11-2 to TRBJ2-1, with a possible D match to TRBD2 (5 bases). The end of the DNA is better explained by TRBJ2-7, so the J call may be wrong. This CDR3 spans 12 amino acids. Per the germline V gene, CDR1 is SGHAT and CDR2 is FQNNGV. The CDR3: CASSSGLYEQYF. In nucleotides, the CDR3 is TGTGCCAGCAGCTCAGGACTTTACGAGCAGTACTTC.

J is TRBJ1-1 and V is TRBV7-9, with D tentatively TRBD1 (6 bases). This CDR3 region has 13 residues. CDR1 SEHNR and CDR2 FQNEAQ come from the germline V gene (reference sequence). V lost 5 bases to trimming and J lost 4 bases, with 11 bases between them. The CDR3 loop reads CASSPQGPTEAFF. As DNA, the CDR3 is TGTGCCAGCAGCCCTCAGGGGCCCACTGAAGCTTTCTTT.

This rearrangement joins TRBV30 to TRBJ1-2, with D uncertain. Germline V lookup: CDR1 GTSNPN, CDR2 SVGIG (reference sequence). V was trimmed by 7 bases and J by 8 bases, leaving 20 bases between them. CDR3 length: 13 residues. The CDR3 spells CASSGPGKEGYTF. CDR3 DNA: TGTGCCTCCAGCGGGCCTGGGAAAGAAGGCTACACCTTC.

The chain links TRBV10-1 to TRBJ1-2, with D possibly being TRBD1 (5 bases). There are 15 residues in the CDR3. V was pared by 3 bases and J by 1 base, with 12 bases between. Per germline, CDR1 WNHNN and CDR2 SYGVQD (reference sequence). The chain's CDR3 is CASSDYGGINYGYTF. In nucleotides, the CDR3 is TGCGCCAGCAGTGATTATGGGGGGATTAACTATGGCTACACCTTC.

Note on this clonotype: One junction end disagrees with the germline gene, perhaps due to a read error. The J gene is TRBJ1-2, the V gene TRBV2; D not resolved. The CDR3 consists of 13 residues. CDR1 is SNHLY, CDR2 FYNNEI, per germline. CDR3 DNA: TGTGCCAGCAGTGAAAAGCGGCGGGTCGGCAGATACTTC. It codes for CASSEKRRVGRYF.

About this clonotype itself: At one boundary the junction diverges from the germline segment, which might be a read error. V and J are TRBV19 and TRBJ2-3; 9 bases align to TRBD2. CDR1 LNHDA and CDR2 SQIVND come from the germline V gene (reference sequence). This CDR3 contains 15 residues. The CDR3 loop is CASSSGGEGADTQYF. In DNA form, the CDR3 reads TGTGCCAGCAGTAGCGGGGGCGAGGGGGCTGATACGCAGTATTTT.